The 18 T cell receptor beta chains given below trace back to one sample, sequenced in a study of blood T cell repertoires in COVID-19. Using immunoSEQ multiplex PCR, the repertoire was profiled, and TCRdb retains in-frame clones only, with some absent. The sample lists under 300,000 clones; 90% were seen once. Sequencing was done on a sample of peripheral blood. The origin of the receptors is a woman aged 40-49 years with acute or convalescent COVID-19.

The chain links TRBV6-4 to TRBJ2-3; 9 nucleotides match TRBD2. Unmatched junction bases numbered 9, after V lost 8 bases and J lost 3 bases. The CDR3 contains 15 residues. Germline CDR1 MRHNA, CDR2 SNTAGT. The CDR3 nucleotides are TGTGCCAGCGGAGTAAAAGCGGGGGGTACAGATACGCAGTATTTT. Translating gives CASGVKAGGTDTQYF.

The J gene is TRBJ1-1, the V gene TRBV5-4; 7 nucleotides agree with TRBD1. The V and J ends lost 7 bases and 8 bases, in that order; junction bases with no gene match: 5. Germline values: CDR1 SGHNT, CDR2 YYREEE (reference sequence). The CDR3 loop spans 11 amino acids. The CDR3 nucleotides read TGTGCCAGCGCCGGAGGGGGCGAAGCTTTCTTT. Translated, it gives CASAGGGEAFF.

This chain joins TRBV6-5 and TRBJ1-5; 9 bases line up with TRBD1. This CDR3 comprises 16 residues. CDR1 MNHEY and CDR2 SVGAGI come from the germline V gene. The junction had 7 bases not matched to a gene; V was cut back by 4 bases and J by 3 bases. CDR3 coding DNA: TGTGCCAGCAGTTCGCGGACAGGGGCCCCCAATCAGCCCCAGCATTTT. Amino acids: CASSSRTGAPNQPQHF.

The chain combines TRBV12-3 or TRBV12-4 with TRBJ2-3; unclear D gene. The CDR3 extends over 11 amino acids. V lost 2 bases and J 6 bases, leaving 3 bases between the germline ends. The CDR3 bases are TGTGCCAGCAGTTTATCGGATACGCAGTATTTT. Residues: CASSLSDTQYF.

This chain joins TRBV5-6 and TRBJ2-1; 8 nucleotides line up with TRBD2. Germline loops: CDR1 SGHDT, CDR2 YYEEEE. V trimming: 3 bases; J trimming: 2 bases; junction bases outside the gene matches: 10. CDR3 length equals 17 residues. In DNA, the CDR3 is TGTGCCAGCAGCTGGACTGTAGCGGGGAGAGCCTACAATGAGCAGTTCTTC. Translating gives CASSWTVAGRAYNEQFF.

This chain joins TRBV18 and TRBJ1-2, with a weak D call TRBD1 (5 bases). This CDR3 has 13 amino acids. Germline V gene data show CDR1 as KGHSH and CDR2 as LQKENI. Between the trimmed V and J ends, which lost 4 bases and 1 base, there was a span of 7 bases. The CDR3 DNA reads as TGTGCCAGCTCACTTGACAGTAACTATGGCTACACCTTC. Its translation: CASSLDSNYGYTF.

This rearrangement joins TRBV19 to TRBJ1-1; D possibly corresponds to TRBD1 (6 bases). Germline V lookup: CDR1 LNHDA, CDR2 SQIVND (reference sequence). V was pared by 6 bases and J by 5 bases, with 25 bases between. This CDR3 contains 17 residues. The CDR3 reads CASSPAWVVQGITEAFF. In DNA, the CDR3 is TGTGCCAGTAGCCCGGCGTGGGTCGTACAGGGAATAACTGAAGCTTTCTTT.

This chain connects TRBV29-1 to TRBJ1-5; D not certain. This CDR3 spans 12 amino acids. Germline lookup yields CDR1 SQVTM and CDR2 ANQGSEA. Trimming pared 4 bases from V and 2 bases from J, leaving 6 bases between. CDR3 nucleotide sequence: TGCAGCGTTGGGCTGGGCAATCAGCCCCAGCATTTT. As protein: CSVGLGNQPQHF.

The chain employs TRBV5-4 and TRBJ2-5; 7 bases line up with TRBD1. The CDR3 extends over 14 amino acids. With 1 base clipped from V and 2 bases from J, the junction kept 2 bases outside the gene matches. CDR1 and CDR2 from the germline V gene are SGHNT and YYREEE (reference sequence). The CDR3 region is CASSLTRGQETQYF. CDR3 sequence (DNA): TGTGCCAGCAGCTTGACCAGGGGGCAAGAGACCCAGTACTTC.

The chain joins TRBV12-5 to TRBJ1-2, with 8 bases aligning to TRBD1. The CDR3 length is 16 residues. With 0 bases clipped from V and 7 bases from J, the junction kept 10 bases outside the gene matches. Germline values: CDR1 LGHNT, CDR2 FRNRAP. The CDR3 DNA is TGTGCTAGTGGTTTGGTACCCGGGACAGGTCGATTTGGCTACACCTTC. Translating it yields CASGLVPGTGRFGYTF.

The rearrangement uses TRBV5-1 and TRBJ1-2, with D possibly TRBD1 on 6 matching bases. Looked up from germline, CDR1 is SGHRS and CDR2 is YFSETQ. V was trimmed by 3 bases and J by 3 bases, leaving 15 bases between them. The CDR3 is made up of 15 amino acids. The CDR3 protein is CASSSGGGQYYGYTF. The CDR3 DNA follows: TGCGCCAGCAGCTCGGGGGGAGGACAGTACTATGGCTACACCTTC. The full variable domain, with the rest looked up from reference TRBV5-1 and TRBJ1-2, is KAGVTQTPRYLIKTRGQQVTLSCSPISGHRSVSWYQQTPGQGLQFLFEYFSETQRNKGNFPGRFSGRQFSNSRSEMNVSTLELGDSALYLCASSSGGGQYYGYTFGSGTRLTVV.

The genes are TRBV19 and TRBJ1-5; D may be TRBD1 (5 bases). The CDR3 loop spans 13 amino acids. Germline V gives CDR1 LNHDA, CDR2 SQIVND (reference sequence). V shed 6 bases and J shed 4 bases, with 10 bases lying between them. CDR3 region: CASRPRDNQPQHF. The CDR3, as DNA: TGTGCCAGTAGACCCAGGGATAATCAGCCCCAGCATTTT.

V and J are TRBV19 and TRBJ2-4, with 11 bases lining up with TRBD2. Germline trimming cut 4 bases from V and 6 bases from J; bases unmatched to any gene: 5. The CDR3 spans 15 residues. Germline-derived CDR1 and CDR2 are LNHDA and SQIVND (reference sequence). CDR3 sequence reads: CASSTPGLAANIQYF. The CDR3 coding sequence is TGTGCCAGTAGTACGCCGGGACTAGCGGCAAACATTCAGTACTTC.

The gene calls are TRBV13 and TRBJ2-2; 8 bases are a match to TRBD1. V gave up 5 bases and J gave up 8 bases; unmatched junction bases: 10. This CDR3 is 15 amino acids long. Germline values: CDR1 PRHDT, CDR2 FYEKMQ (reference sequence). The CDR3 region has the DNA TGTGCCAGCAGCGCCTCCCAGGGGGCCTCGGGGGAGCTGTTTTTT. It yields the protein CASSASQGASGELFF. The whole variable domain, remainder taken from reference TRBV13 and TRBJ2-2, is AAGVIQSPRHLIKEKRETATLKCYPIPRHDTVYWYQQGPGQDPQFLISFYEKMQSDKGSIPDRFSAQQFSDYHSELNMSSLELGDSALYFCASSASQGASGELFFGEGSRLTVL.

Concerning this clone: The same CDR3 can be traced to other DNA sequences in this sample. This chain links TRBV18 with TRBJ2-2; no firm D call. V lost 6 bases to trimming and J lost 1 base, with 9 bases between them. This CDR3 region has 14 residues. Germline V CDR1 and CDR2: KGHSH, LQKENI. The CDR3 DNA reads TGTGCCAGCTCCCCCGCGTTGAACACCGGGGAGCTGTTTTTT. Its translation is CASSPALNTGELFF.

CDR3 in DNA: TGTGCCAGCAGCTTAGGTGGCCTTTTTTACAATGAGCAGTTCTTC. Translation: CASSLGGLFYNEQFF. The rearrangement joins TRBV7-2 to TRBJ2-1; D not certain. The CDR3 is 15 residues long. Germline V gene data show CDR1 as SGHTA and CDR2 as FQGNSA. V was pared by 1 base and J by 4 bases, with 11 bases between.

The chain recombines TRBV6-5 with TRBJ1-2, with D unclear. The germline CDR1 and CDR2 sequences are MNHEY and SVGAGI. The CDR3 length is 12 residues. Trimming shortened V by 0 bases and J by 8 bases, and 7 bases separated the two germline ends. CDR3 residues: CASSYSNSGYTF. The CDR3 bases are TGTGCCAGCAGTTACTCGAATAGCGGCTACACCTTC.

This chain joins TRBV12-3 or TRBV12-4 and TRBJ1-2, with D uncertain. The CDR3 covers 13 residues. The V end lost 2 bases, the J end lost 1 base, and 5 bases lay between the germline ends. In DNA form, the CDR3 reads TGTGCCAGCAGTTTAACAATTAACTATGGCTACACCTTC. Translation: CASSLTINYGYTF.